One and the same sample provided the 27 T cell receptor beta chains below, sequenced in a study of cytomegalovirus exposure and HLA in healthy donors. The PCR contained 60 Vbeta and 13 Jbeta primers. Clones were sequenced by immunoSEQ multiplex PCR, and TCRdb holds only the in-frame ones, with some missing. This table has approximately 150,000 clones, 73% appearing once. Sequencing was carried out using PBMCs. The receptors were sampled from a woman aged 18-30 years in good health and CMV-seropositive.

The chain employs TRBV2 and TRBJ1-1; D gene uncertain. V was cut by 6 bases and J by 5 bases, with 10 bases left in between. The CDR3 sequence is 12 residues long. Germline V gene sequence: CDR1 SNHLY, CDR2 FYNNEI. CDR3 sequence: CASSPRETEAFF. The CDR3, as DNA: TGTGCCAGCAGCCCACGGGAGACTGAAGCTTTCTTT.

The V gene is TRBV29-1, the J gene TRBJ1-2; possible D gene TRBD1, 6 bases. Germline V CDR1 and CDR2: SQVTM, ANQGSEA. The CDR3 length is 12 residues. V was shortened by 6 bases and J by 4 bases, with 12 bases between the two germline ends. The CDR3 sequence: CSVQTGSYGYTF. CDR3 sequence (DNA): TGCAGCGTACAGACAGGATCCTATGGCTACACCTTC.

This clone was seen a few times. This rearrangement joins TRBV7-6 to TRBJ1-3; maybe TRBD1 (5 bases). CDR1 and CDR2 (germline): SGHVS, FNYEAQ. Trimming shortened V by 6 bases and J by 0 bases, and 9 bases separated the two germline ends. The CDR3 has 14 residues. For the CDR3, the DNA is TGTGCCAGCAGAGGGGCTGGCTCTGGAAACACCATATATTTT. This codes for CASRGAGSGNTIYF.

The chain employs TRBV7-8 and TRBJ1-5; weak D call: TRBD1 (5 bases). V gave up 5 bases and J gave up 5 bases, with 10 bases separating them. The germline V gene has CDR1 SGHVS and CDR2 FQNEAQ. CDR3 length: 13 amino acids. The CDR3 DNA is TGTGCCAGCAGCCCGACCAGGGATCAGCCCCAGCATTTT. Its translation: CASSPTRDQPQHF.

V and J are TRBV5-6 and TRBJ2-1; 11 bases agree with TRBD2. V was pared by 3 bases and J by 3 bases, with 2 bases of the junction left unmatched. The CDR3 spans 15 residues. Germline V gene data show CDR1 as SGHDT and CDR2 as YYEEEE. The CDR3 loop is CASSSGTSGYNEQFF. The CDR3 DNA follows: TGTGCCAGCAGCTCCGGGACTAGCGGCTACAATGAGCAGTTCTTC.

This clone was observed a single time. J is TRBJ1-2 and V is TRBV2; D not certain. CDR1 is SNHLY, CDR2 FYNNEI, per germline. Deletions cut 2 bases from V and 9 bases from J, with 13 bases between. This CDR3 has 13 amino acids. The CDR3 bases are TGTGCCAGCAGTGAATTTAGAGCAGGTAGCTACACCTTC. Its translation is CASSEFRAGSYTF.

The chain combines TRBV18 with TRBJ1-2; a possible D gene is TRBD1 (5 bases). CDR3 size: 14 residues. CDR1 KGHSH and CDR2 LQKENI come from the germline V gene. Trimming stripped 0 bases from V and 4 bases from J, with 9 bases between. Written as DNA, the CDR3 is TGTGCCAGCTCACCACCGACAGAAAGCTATGGCTACACCTTC. Encoded protein: CASSPPTESYGYTF.

This chain's CDR3 is CASSADSQNSGNTIYF. In nucleotides, the CDR3 is TGTGCCAGCAGCGCAGACAGCCAGAACTCTGGAAACACCATATATTTT. J is TRBJ1-3 and V is TRBV5-4, with D perhaps TRBD1 (5 bases). Germline values: CDR1 SGHNT, CDR2 YYREEE (reference sequence). Trimming removed 4 bases from V and 0 bases from J, with 14 bases in between. The CDR3 has 16 residues. Full variable domain (remainder filled in from reference TRBV5-4 and TRBJ1-3): ETGVTQSPTHLIKTRGQQVTLRCSSQSGHNTVSWYQQALGQGPQFIFQYYREEENGRGNFPPRFSGLQFPNYSSELNVNALELDDSALYLCASSADSQNSGNTIYFGEGSWLTVV.

This clone was counted only a few times. The chain joins TRBV10-2 to TRBJ2-3, with D possibly matching TRBD2 (6 bases). V was trimmed by 4 bases and J by 5 bases, leaving 10 bases between them. This CDR3 is 13 amino acids long. The V gene's germline CDR1 is WSHSY and CDR2 SAAADI. CDR3 protein: CASSVPGRDTQYF. In DNA, the CDR3 is TGCGCCAGCAGTGTGCCCGGGAGAGATACGCAGTATTTT.

The V and J genes are TRBV7-8 and TRBJ1-6; D may be TRBD1 (6 bases). Trimming stripped 1 base from V and 7 bases from J, with 14 bases between. Germline V gene lookup returns CDR1 SGHVS and CDR2 FQNEAQ. This CDR3 contains 16 residues. As DNA, the CDR3 is TGTGCCAGCAGCTTAGAGGGCAGGGGAATAAATTCACCCCTCCACTTT. Protein: CASSLEGRGINSPLHF.

This sequence joins TRBV7-6 and TRBJ1-1, with D unresolved. CDR1 is SGHVS, CDR2 FNYEAQ, per germline. The V end was cut by 2 bases, the J end by 4 bases, with 8 bases between. CDR3 size: 13 residues. The CDR3 nucleotides read TGTGCCAGCAGCTTACCGGGATCCACTGAAGCTTTCTTT. Amino acids: CASSLPGSTEAFF.

This clone was seen just once. The chain joins TRBV6-5 to TRBJ2-1; 7 nucleotides agree with TRBD1. Looked up from germline, CDR1 is MNHEY and CDR2 is SVGAGI. This CDR3 spans 11 amino acids. The V segment lost 5 bases and the J segment 13 bases; nucleotides outside the gene matches: 5. The CDR3 protein is CASSQGERQFF. DNA of the CDR3: TGTGCCAGCAGTCAGGGGGAACGCCAGTTCTTC.

V usage is TRBV7-9 and J usage is TRBJ1-1; 7 positions match TRBD1. V lost 5 bases to trimming and J lost 0 bases; unmatched junction nucleotides: 6. Germline-derived CDR1 and CDR2 are SEHNR and FQNEAQ (reference sequence). There are 15 residues in the CDR3. The CDR3 protein is CASSPGGGMNTEAFF. CDR3 nucleotides: TGTGCCAGCAGCCCAGGGGGTGGTATGAACACTGAAGCTTTCTTT.

The rearrangement joins TRBV9 to TRBJ1-2, with D perhaps matching TRBD1 (6 bases). The CDR3 is 16 residues long. V gave up 0 bases and J gave up 2 bases, with 14 bases separating them. Germline V lookup: CDR1 SGDLS, CDR2 YYNGEE. The CDR3 spells CASSVAIQGPNYGYTF. CDR3 bases: TGTGCCAGCAGCGTAGCTATTCAGGGGCCGAACTATGGCTACACCTTC. The entire variable domain, with the rest obtained from reference TRBV9 and TRBJ1-2, is as follows: DSGVTQTPKHLITATGQRVTLRCSPRSGDLSVYWYQQSLDQGLQFLIQYYNGEERAKGNILERFSAQQFPDLHSELNLSSLELGDSALYFCASSVAIQGPNYGYTFGSGTRLTVV.

This clone has more than one count but fewer than ten. The V and J genes are TRBV5-6 and TRBJ1-2; unclear D gene. The V gene lost 0 bases and the J gene lost 8 bases, with 14 bases spanning the gap. CDR3 size: 14 residues. Germline CDR1 is SGHDT and CDR2 is YYEEEE. DNA of the CDR3: TGTGCCAGCAGCTTGGAGCCCGGACTGGAAGGCTACACCTTC. It encodes CASSLEPGLEGYTF.

The DNA of the CDR3 is TGTGCCAGCAGATGGACAGGTCGTGGCTACACCTTC. Protein: CASRWTGRGYTF. The rearrangement joins TRBV5-8 to TRBJ1-2, with 7 bases aligning to TRBD1. CDR1 is SGHTS and CDR2 is YDEGEE in the germline V gene. V shed 5 bases and J 7 bases; nucleotides not matched to a gene: 5. The CDR3 consists of 12 residues. The full variable domain, in which reference TRBV5-8 and TRBJ1-2 provide the parts outside the CDR3, is EAGVTQSPTHLIKTRGQQATLRCSPISGHTSVYWYQQALGLGLQFLLWYDEGEERNRGNFPPRFSGRQFPNYSSELNVNALELEDSALYLCASRWTGRGYTFGSGTRLTVV.

This clone was observed a handful of times. The rearrangement links TRBV30 to TRBJ1-3, with 8 bases that match TRBD1. The CDR3 consists of 16 residues. Germline CDR1 reads GTSNPN; CDR2 reads SVGIG (reference sequence). CDR3 residues: CGWGTGQANSGNTIYF. The CDR3 DNA reads as TGTGGATGGGGAACGGGACAGGCTAACTCTGGAAACACCATATATTTT.

J is TRBJ1-2 and V is TRBV30, with TRBD1 identical over 9 bases. J was trimmed by 6 bases and V by 2 bases; bases with no gene match: 4. CDR3 size: 13 residues. Germline V gene data show CDR1 as GTSNPN and CDR2 as SVGIG (reference sequence). The CDR3, as DNA: TGTGCCTGGAGTCTACAGGGGGCGAATGGCTACACCTTC. Protein product: CAWSLQGANGYTF.

The chain links TRBV9 to TRBJ1-1; the match to TRBD1 covers 8 bases. J lost 1 base, V lost 3 bases, and 2 bases had no gene match. CDR3 length equals 14 residues. From germline, CDR1 is SGDLS and CDR2 YYNGEE. The CDR3 DNA sequence: TGTGCCAGCAGCGAAGGGACAGGGAACACTGAAGCTTTCTTT. Protein product: CASSEGTGNTEAFF.

The CDR3 DNA reads TGTGCCAGCAGCGGGGGGCGGTCGAACACTGAAGCTTTCTTT. This sequence encodes CASSGGRSNTEAFF. This sequence joins TRBV9 and TRBJ1-1; D might be TRBD1 (6 bases). This CDR3 is 14 amino acids long. V shed 3 bases and J shed 1 base, with 10 bases lying between them. The germline V gene encodes CDR1 SGDLS and CDR2 YYNGEE.

The chain is built from TRBV6-5 and TRBJ1-1, with 8 bases aligning to TRBD1. This CDR3 is 13 amino acids long. J was trimmed by 4 bases and V by 5 bases; bases with no gene match: 3. Germline V CDR1 and CDR2: MNHEY, SVGAGI. Written as DNA, the CDR3 is TGTGCCAGCAGTCAGGGGGCGCGCACTGAAGCTTTCTTT. Encoded protein: CASSQGARTEAFF.

V usage is TRBV2 and J usage is TRBJ2-7; D gene ambiguous. The V gene's germline CDR1 is SNHLY and CDR2 FYNNEI. V lost 3 bases and J 2 bases, leaving 8 bases between the germline ends. This CDR3 region has 13 residues. CDR3 residues: CASSDSLTYEQYF. The DNA of the CDR3 is TGTGCCAGCAGTGACTCCCTAACCTACGAGCAGTACTTC. The full variable domain, in which reference TRBV2 and TRBJ2-7 provide the parts outside the CDR3, is EPEVTQTPSHQVTQMGQEVILRCVPISNHLYFYWYRQILGQKVEFLVSFYNNEISEKSEIFDDQFSVERPDGSNFTLKIRSTKLEDSAMYFCASSDSLTYEQYFGPGTRLTVT.

The chain recombines TRBV29-1 with TRBJ1-1, with D possibly TRBD1 on 5 matching bases. The CDR3 has 13 amino acids. V shed 4 bases and J shed 1 base, with 10 bases lying between them. The germline V gene has CDR1 SQVTM and CDR2 ANQGSEA. The CDR3 coding sequence is TGCAGCGTTGTTGGCCAGGGGAACACTGAAGCTTTCTTT. It translates to CSVVGQGNTEAFF.

This chain connects TRBV7-9 to TRBJ1-5, with TRBD1 identical over 8 bases. Per the germline V gene, CDR1 is SEHNR and CDR2 is FQNEAQ (reference sequence). V dropped 4 bases and J dropped 4; count of bases not matched to a gene: 6. This CDR3 spans 15 amino acids. The CDR3 DNA is TGTGCCAGCAGCTCGACAGGGGACGGGAATCAGCCCCAGCATTTT. Protein product: CASSSTGDGNQPQHF.

This clone was detected a few times. The V gene is TRBV18, the J gene TRBJ1-1; tentatively, D is TRBD1 (6 bases). V was clipped by 5 bases and J by 2 bases, with 12 bases between them. Germline V gives CDR1 KGHSH, CDR2 LQKENI. The CDR3 runs 14 residues. The CDR3 here is CASSVTGTNTEAFF. The CDR3 DNA sequence: TGTGCCAGCTCAGTGACGGGGACAAACACTGAAGCTTTCTTT. Full variable domain (missing parts from reference TRBV18 and TRBJ1-1): NAGVMQNPRHLVRRRGQEARLRCSPMKGHSHVYWYRQLPEEGLKFMVYLQKENIIDESGMPKERFSAEFPKEGPSILRIQQVVRGDSAAYFCASSVTGTNTEAFFGQGTRLTVV.

The table lists this clone with a count of one. This rearrangement joins TRBV5-4 to TRBJ2-2; TRBD1 matches at 10 bases. With V trimmed by 3 bases and J by 0 bases, 2 bases remained unmatched. Germline V gene lookup returns CDR1 SGHNT and CDR2 YYREEE (reference sequence). The CDR3 has 16 amino acids. This chain's CDR3 is CASSSGTGANTGELFF. In DNA, the CDR3 is TGTGCCAGCAGCTCCGGGACAGGGGCGAACACCGGGGAGCTGTTTTTT.

The chain combines TRBV9 with TRBJ2-6; D remains ambiguous. Trimming stripped 2 bases from V and 0 bases from J, with 12 bases between. Germline V gene sequence: CDR1 SGDLS, CDR2 YYNGEE. The CDR3 contains 17 residues. In DNA form, the CDR3 reads TGTGCCAGCAGCGTCCAAACTAACCCCTCTGGGGCCAACGTCCTGACTTTC. It is translated as CASSVQTNPSGANVLTF.